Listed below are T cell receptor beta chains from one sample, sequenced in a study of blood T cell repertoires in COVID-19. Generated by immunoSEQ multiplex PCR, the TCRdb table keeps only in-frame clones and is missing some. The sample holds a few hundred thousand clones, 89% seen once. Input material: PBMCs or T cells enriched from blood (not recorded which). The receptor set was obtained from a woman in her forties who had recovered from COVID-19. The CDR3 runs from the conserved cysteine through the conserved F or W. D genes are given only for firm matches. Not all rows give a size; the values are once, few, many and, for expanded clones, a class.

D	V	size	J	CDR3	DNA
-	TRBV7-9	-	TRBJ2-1	CASGDGSSYNEQFF	TGTGCCAGCGGGGACGGGAGCTCCTACAATGAGCAGTTCTTC
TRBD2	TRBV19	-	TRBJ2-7	CASRTSGDYEQYF	TGTGCCAGCCGGACTAGCGGGGACTACGAGCAGTACTTC
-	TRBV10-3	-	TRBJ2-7	CAISESVREQYF	TGTGCCATCAGTGAATCGGTTCGAGAGCAGTACTTC
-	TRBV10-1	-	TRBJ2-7	CASSGYRYHSYEQYF	TGCGCCAGCAGTGGTTACAGGTACCACTCCTACGAGCAGTACTTC
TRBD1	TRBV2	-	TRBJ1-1	CASRLDRVPEAFF	TGTGCCAGCAGGCTTGACAGGGTACCTGAAGCTTTCTTT
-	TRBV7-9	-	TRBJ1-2	CASSPRVGVPGYTF	TGTGCCAGCAGCCCTAGGGTAGGGGTTCCCGGCTACACCTTC
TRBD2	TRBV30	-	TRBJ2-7	CAWRAAGVGYEQYF	TGTGCCTGGAGGGCAGCGGGAGTAGGGTACGAGCAGTACTTC
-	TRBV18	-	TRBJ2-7	CASSPDSYEQYF	TGTGCCAGCTCACCCGACAGCTACGAGCAGTACTTC
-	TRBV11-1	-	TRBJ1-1	CASSLAGNRPGANTEAFF	TGTGCCAGCAGCTTAGCGGGAAATCGCCCTGGGGCGAACACTGAAGCTTTCTTT
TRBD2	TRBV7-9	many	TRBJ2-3	CASSLLAGGPTDTQYF	TGTGCCAGCAGCTTACTAGCGGGAGGGCCGACAGATACGCAGTATTTT
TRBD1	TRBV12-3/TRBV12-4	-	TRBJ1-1	CASRDRVTEAFF	TGTGCCAGCCGGGACAGGGTGACTGAAGCTTTCTTT
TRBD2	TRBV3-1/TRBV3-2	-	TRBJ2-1	CASSHIAGESPGTQFF	TGTGCCAGCAGCCACATAGCGGGAGAGTCCCCCGGCACGCAGTTCTTC
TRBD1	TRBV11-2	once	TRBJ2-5	CASSFDRVETQYF	TGTGCCAGCAGCTTCGACAGGGTAGAGACCCAGTACTTC
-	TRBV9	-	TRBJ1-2	CASSVGTRQGLGGYTF	TGTGCCAGCAGCGTAGGAACCCGGCAGGGCTTAGGTGGCTACACCTTC
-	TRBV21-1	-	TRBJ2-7	CASADRNSYEQYF	TGTGCCAGCGCCGACAGGAACTCCTACGAGCAGTACTTC
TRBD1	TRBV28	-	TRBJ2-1	CASSWADRLGNEQFF	TGTGCCAGCTCTTGGGCGGACAGGCTAGGTAATGAGCAGTTCTTC
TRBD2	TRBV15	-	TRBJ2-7	CATSRGVGTSGLYEQYF	TGTGCCACCAGCAGAGGTGTAGGGACTAGCGGGCTCTACGAGCAGTACTTC
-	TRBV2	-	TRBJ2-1	CASNLPEGGSYNEQFF	TGTGCCAGCAACCTCCCGGAGGGGGGGTCGTACAATGAGCAGTTCTTC
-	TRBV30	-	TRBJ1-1	CAWNHVWGGEAFF	TGTGCCTGGAATCATGTCTGGGGGGGTGAAGCTTTCTTT
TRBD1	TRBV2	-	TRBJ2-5	CASRTGTGVGSQETQYF	TGTGCCAGCAGGACCGGGACAGGGGTCGGTTCTCAAGAGACCCAGTACTTC
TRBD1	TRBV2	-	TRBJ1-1	CASPGTANTEAFF	TGTGCCAGTCCCGGGACAGCGAACACTGAAGCTTTCTTT
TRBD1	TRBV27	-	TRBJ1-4	CASSFRGGGEKLFF	TGTGCCAGCAGTTTCCGAGGGGGCGGTGAAAAACTGTTTTTT
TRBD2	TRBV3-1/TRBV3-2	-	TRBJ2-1	CASSQAVAGVRDEQFF	TGTGCCAGCAGCCAAGCGGTAGCGGGAGTGAGGGATGAGCAGTTCTTC
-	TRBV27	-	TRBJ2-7	CASSSRTSSYEQYF	TGTGCCAGCAGTTCTCGGACAAGCTCCTACGAGCAGTACTTC
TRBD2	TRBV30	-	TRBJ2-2	CAWSTGTSVTGELFF	TGTGCCTGGAGCACCGGGACTAGCGTTACGGGGGAGCTGTTTTTT
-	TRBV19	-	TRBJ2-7	CASSIPGTTTYEQYF	TGTGCCAGTAGTATCCCCGGGACAACCACCTACGAGCAGTACTTC
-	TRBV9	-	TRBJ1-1	CASSVFSIMNTEAFF	TGTGCCAGCAGCGTTTTCAGTATTATGAACACTGAAGCTTTCTTT
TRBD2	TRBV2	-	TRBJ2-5	CASNAGTTQETQYF	TGTGCCAGCAATGCCGGGACTACCCAAGAGACCCAGTACTTC